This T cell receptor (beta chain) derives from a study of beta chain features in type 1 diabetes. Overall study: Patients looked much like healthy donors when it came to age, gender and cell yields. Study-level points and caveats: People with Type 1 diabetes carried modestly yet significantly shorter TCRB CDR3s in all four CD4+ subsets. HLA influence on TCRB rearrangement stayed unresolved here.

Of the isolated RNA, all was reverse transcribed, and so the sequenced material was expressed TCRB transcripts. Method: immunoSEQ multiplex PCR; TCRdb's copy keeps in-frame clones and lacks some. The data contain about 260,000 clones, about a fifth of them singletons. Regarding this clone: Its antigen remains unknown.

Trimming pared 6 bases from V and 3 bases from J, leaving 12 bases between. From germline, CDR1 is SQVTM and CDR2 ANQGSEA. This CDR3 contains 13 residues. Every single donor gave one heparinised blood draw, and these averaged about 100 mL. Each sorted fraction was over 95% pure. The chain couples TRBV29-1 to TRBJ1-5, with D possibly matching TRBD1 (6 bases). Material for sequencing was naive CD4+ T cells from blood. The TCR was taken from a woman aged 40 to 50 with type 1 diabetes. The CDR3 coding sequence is TGCAGCGTCGAGACAGGTATCAATCAGCCCCAGCATTTT. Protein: CSVETGINQPQHF.